The sequence of this TCR beta chain was determined in a study of T-cell reconstitution after alpha-beta-depleted transplantation in children. Study-wide results and limits: Fresh T-cell production supplied most of the T-cell counts and diversity seen one year after transplant.

This clonotype came up many times. The target antigen is unknown. Preparation of the TCRbeta library used unique molecular identifiers. Each CDR3 protein is one row after TCRdb ran MiXCR on the PCR reads. The repertoire includes approximately 300,000 distinct CDR3 sequences, 7.5% to 9% of them detected once, and about 8.2% sits in the top ten. This CDR3 contains 14 residues. Germline CDR1 reads SGHRS; CDR2 reads YFSETQ. The germline V and J ends were trimmed by 4 bases and 0 bases, with 11 bases remaining between them. Sample: peripheral blood, taken 360 days after TCRalphabeta/CD19-depleted stem cell transplant. The rearrangement links TRBV5-1 to TRBJ2-7, with TRBD1 as a possible D gene (6 bases). This clonotype was sampled from a female patient aged 2-9 years who had a stem cell transplant for Fanconi anemia, so the T cells may come from the graft donor. Here the CDR3 DNA reads TGCGCCAGCAGCCGATGGACAGACTCCTACGAGCAGTACTTC. The encoded protein is CASSRWTDSYEQYF.